Described below is a single T cell receptor (beta chain) sequence and its context. This entry is derived from a study of cytomegalovirus exposure and HLA in healthy donors. Both 60 Vbeta primers and 13 Jbeta primers went into the PCR. The method was immunoSEQ multiplex PCR; TCRdb's version includes in-frame clones alone and lacks a portion of them. The table records roughly 70,000 clones, around 78% of them present only once. Germline CDR1 is GTSNPN and CDR2 is SVGIG (reference sequence). Trimming removed 6 bases from V and 8 bases from J, with 13 bases in between. The CDR3 length is 12 residues. The V and J genes are TRBV30 and TRBJ1-4; D is undetermined. Material for sequencing was PBMCs. This TCR derives from a man in his fifties or sixties in good health and CMV-seronegative. The CDR3 protein is CACHRRNEKLFF. CDR3 bases: TGTGCCTGCCACCGCAGGAACGAAAAACTGTTTTTT.